This TCR beta chain was observed in a study of T cell responses to AZD1222 COVID-19 vaccine. Whole-study findings and limits: Spike regions recognized by vaccine-associated CD4 TCRs spanned the protein, led by 160-218 and 743-854.

CDR1 and CDR2 (germline): MGHRA, YSYEKL. Trimming took off 3 bases at V and 6 bases at J, with 20 bases between the two ends. The CDR3 spans 16 residues. About this clone: What it binds is unknown.

The table came from immunoSEQ multiplex PCR; TCRdb's copy has only in-frame clones and leaves some out. The data show some 62,000 clones, 76% seen once. J is TRBJ1-1 and V is TRBV4-1; TRBD1 might be the D (6 bases). The sequences come from peripheral blood, collected on day 0 of AZD1222 vaccination. The source of this sequence is an adult in good health. The CDR3 DNA follows: TGCGCCAGCAGCCAGAATAAGGGTTCGGGGGCCTCTGAAGCTTTCTTT. Its protein product is CASSQNKGSGASEAFF.